Presented here are 27 T cell receptor beta chains from one specimen sequenced in a study of blood T cells in healthy people across ages. Together with a sample-barcoded 5' primer, a J-beta primer mix was included in a second PCR lasting roughly 6 to 12 cycles. TCRdb fed the 5' RACE reads into MiXCR, producing one record per CDR3 protein. This table holds hundreds of thousands of distinct CDR3 sequences, about a quarter found once. The same data also went into a second study, on T cells of mothers and their children.

Sequencing was done on a sample of blood. The receptors were sampled from a boy between 2 and 10 years old in good health.

This clonotype was counted only a few times. The CDR3 nucleotides read TGCGCCAGCAGCCAAGCCCTAGCGGGAGCCCTCCGGGGCCATGAGCAGTTCTTC. This sequence encodes CASSQALAGALRGHEQFF. This chain links TRBV4-1 with TRBJ2-1; TRBD2 matches at 10 bases. The J segment lost 8 bases and the V segment lost 1 base, leaving 14 bases of the junction unmatched. Germline lookup yields CDR1 MGHRA and CDR2 YSYEKL. The CDR3 extends over 18 amino acids.

V is TRBV29-1 and J is TRBJ1-1; 7 nucleotides match TRBD1. Germline V gene lookup returns CDR1 SQVTM and CDR2 ANQGSEA. CDR3 length: 15 amino acids. The trim removed 0 bases at V and 2 bases at J, leaving 6 bases unmatched. CDR3 DNA: TGCAGCGTTGAAGAACCGGGACAGATCAACACTGAAGCTTTCTTT. It is translated as CSVEEPGQINTEAFF.

This chain joins TRBV20-1 and TRBJ1-1; D not resolved. V was cut by 4 bases and J by 1 base, with 10 bases left in between. Germline CDR1 and CDR2: DFQATT and SNEGSKA (reference sequence). The CDR3 extends over 13 amino acids. CDR3 nucleotides: TGCAGTGCTACCTCGACAAAGAACACTGAAGCTTTCTTT. It yields the protein CSATSTKNTEAFF.

CDR3 DNA: TGTGCCAGCCAATTTACTGAAGCTTTCTTT. This encodes CASQFTEAFF. The chain has TRBV12-3 or TRBV12-4 and TRBJ1-1; D gene unclear. Trimming took 8 bases from V and 5 from J, leaving 6 bases between them. The CDR3 runs to 10 residues.

This clonotype was counted a few times. The V call is TRBV7-9, the J call TRBJ1-1; D is undetermined. Trimming stripped 1 base from V and 10 bases from J, with 13 bases between. The CDR3 has 13 amino acids. Germline loops: CDR1 SEHNR, CDR2 FQNEAQ (reference sequence). The CDR3 region is CASSLDARWGAFF. Here the CDR3 DNA reads TGTGCCAGCAGCTTAGACGCCAGGTGGGGAGCTTTCTTT.

This clonotype has more than one count but fewer than ten. The gene calls are TRBV7-9 and TRBJ1-3; the match to TRBD1 covers 8 bases. This CDR3 region has 14 residues. The germline V gene encodes CDR1 SEHNR and CDR2 FQNEAQ (reference sequence). The V segment lost 5 bases and the J segment 4 bases; nucleotides outside the gene matches: 4. The CDR3: CASSGDRGGNTIYF. In DNA form, the CDR3 reads TGTGCCAGCAGCGGCGACAGGGGAGGAAACACCATATATTTT.

The chain combines TRBV19 with TRBJ1-5; D is undetermined. CDR1 LNHDA and CDR2 SQIVND come from the germline V gene (reference sequence). V dropped 5 bases and J dropped 8 bases, with 10 bases sitting between them. The CDR3 is 12 residues long. The CDR3 DNA reads TGTGCCAGTAGTTCACGGGGTGAGCCCCAGCATTTT. Translation gives CASSSRGEPQHF.

The chain joins TRBV9 to TRBJ2-7; the D call may be TRBD1 or TRBD2 (6 bases each). V lost 3 bases to trimming and J lost 2 bases, with 15 bases between them. The CDR3 is 15 residues long. CDR1 and CDR2 (germline): SGDLS, YYNGEE. CDR3 amino acids: CASSASEGGPYEQYF. CDR3 bases: TGTGCCAGCAGCGCCTCCGAGGGGGGCCCCTACGAGCAGTACTTC.

This clonotype was counted many times. V and J are TRBV4-3 and TRBJ2-2; TRBD1 agrees at 11 bases. V shed 6 bases and J 0 bases; nucleotides not matched to a gene: 0. Germline V gene sequence: CDR1 LGHNA, CDR2 YSLEER. The length of the CDR3 is 15 residues. CDR3 coding DNA: TGCGCCAGCAGGGGACAGGGGGCGAACACCGGGGAGCTGTTTTTT. It codes for CASRGQGANTGELFF.

In its sample, this clonotype was seen a few times. The V and J genes are TRBV19 and TRBJ2-7; TRBD2 matches at 14 bases. The DNA end is more similar to TRBJ2-1, so the J call may be wrong. The CDR3 has 16 amino acids. The germline CDR1 and CDR2 sequences are LNHDA and SQIVND (reference sequence). The CDR3 DNA reads TGTGCCAGCAAGTTGGCCGGGACTAGCGGGAGCCATGAGCAGTTCTTC. This sequence encodes CASKLAGTSGSHEQFF.

CDR3 protein: CASSPQPYNEQFF. The CDR3 DNA sequence: TGTGCCAGCAGCCCCCAACCGTACAATGAGCAGTTCTTC. This chain connects TRBV9 to TRBJ2-1; no reliable D call. V was trimmed by 4 bases and J by 4 bases, leaving 9 bases between them. Per the germline V gene, CDR1 is SGDLS and CDR2 is YYNGEE. This CDR3 contains 13 residues.

This clonotype has more than one count but fewer than ten. Here the CDR3 DNA reads TGCGCCAGCAGCTTGGGAGGGAGGATCACCGGGGAGCTGTTTTTT. Translation: CASSLGGRITGELFF. The rearrangement uses TRBV5-1 and TRBJ2-2; tentatively, D is TRBD2 (6 bases). The CDR3 spans 15 residues. The V gene's germline CDR1 is SGHRS and CDR2 YFSETQ. V lost 0 bases and J 4 bases, leaving 10 bases between the germline ends.

Only a few counts were recorded for this clonotype. This rearrangement joins TRBV7-8 to TRBJ2-7, with TRBD2 matching over 13 bases. The V and J ends lost 5 bases and 7 bases, in that order; junction bases with no gene match: 11. The CDR3 consists of 16 residues. Looked up from germline, CDR1 is SGHVS and CDR2 is FQNEAQ. The CDR3: CASSGTGTSGMMEQYF. The CDR3 DNA follows: TGTGCCAGCAGCGGGACCGGGACTAGCGGGATGATGGAGCAGTACTTC.

The rearrangement links TRBV5-1 to TRBJ2-1; 7 positions agree with TRBD2. CDR1 SGHRS and CDR2 YFSETQ come from the germline V gene. The CDR3 is made up of 16 amino acids. J was trimmed by 5 bases and V by 4 bases; bases with no gene match: 12. Here the CDR3 reads CASSPETGGTHNEQFF. The CDR3 DNA reads TGCGCCAGCAGCCCCGAAACGGGAGGAACCCACAATGAGCAGTTCTTC. Full variable domain (outside the CDR3, taken from reference TRBV5-1 and TRBJ2-1): KAGVTQTPRYLIKTRGQQVTLSCSPISGHRSVSWYQQTPGQGLQFLFEYFSETQRNKGNFPGRFSGRQFSNSRSEMNVSTLELGDSALYLCASSPETGGTHNEQFFGPGTRLTVL.

This clonotype was seen a handful of times. V and J are TRBV6-5 and TRBJ2-5; either TRBD1 or TRBD2 may supply D (5 bases each). The end of the DNA is better explained by TRBJ2-7, so the J call may be wrong. The germline V gene has CDR1 MNHEY and CDR2 SVGAGI. CDR3 length: 14 amino acids. This chain's CDR3 is CASSYNGADYEQYF. In DNA, the CDR3 is TGTGCCAGCAGTTATAACGGGGCGGACTACGAGCAGTACTTC.

The chain recombines TRBV18 with TRBJ2-1, with TRBD1 matching over 7 bases. Unmatched junction bases numbered 4, after V lost 1 base and J lost 4 bases. CDR3 length: 15 amino acids. The V gene's germline CDR1 is KGHSH and CDR2 LQKENI. CDR3 coding DNA: TGTGCCAGCTCACCACAACAGGGGACGTACAATGAGCAGTTCTTC. Translating it yields CASSPQQGTYNEQFF.

This sequence joins TRBV7-2 and TRBJ1-5; D call uncertain. Germline loops: CDR1 SGHTA, CDR2 FQGNSA. V dropped 1 base and J dropped 4 bases, with 11 bases sitting between them. This CDR3 comprises 15 residues. The DNA for the CDR3 is TGTGCCAGCAGCTTAGGGTACAGCCCTAATCAGCCCCAGCATTTT. It encodes CASSLGYSPNQPQHF.

This sequence joins TRBV7-3 and TRBJ2-5; 10 bases line up with TRBD2. The DNA matches TRBJ2-1 better at its end, which makes the J call doubtful. The length of the CDR3 is 15 residues. The germline CDR1 and CDR2 sequences are SGHTA and FQGTGA. DNA of the CDR3: TGTGCCAGCAGCTTTACTAGCGGGGCGAACAATGAGCAGTTCTTC. This translates into CASSFTSGANNEQFF.

The V and J genes are TRBV20-1 and TRBJ2-5, with D possibly being TRBD1 (7 bases). The V gene lost 6 bases and the J gene lost 4 bases, with 21 bases spanning the gap. The CDR3 extends over 15 amino acids. Looked up from germline, CDR1 is DFQATT and CDR2 is SNEGSKA (reference sequence). CDR3 in amino acids: CSAPLAGTAGETQYF. In nucleotides, the CDR3 is TGCAGTGCCCCCCTTGCCGGGACAGCGGGAGAGACCCAGTACTTC.

This sequence joins TRBV2 and TRBJ2-7; D not resolved. This CDR3 is built from 15 residues. V dropped 2 bases and J dropped 1 base, with 12 bases sitting between them. Germline V gene lookup returns CDR1 SNHLY and CDR2 FYNNEI. This CDR3 reads CASSERTGPSYEQYF. CDR3 bases: TGTGCCAGCAGTGAAAGGACGGGCCCTTCCTACGAGCAGTACTTC. Combining the CDR3 with reference TRBV2 and TRBJ2-7 gives the whole variable domain EPEVTQTPSHQVTQMGQEVILRCVPISNHLYFYWYRQILGQKVEFLVSFYNNEISEKSEIFDDQFSVERPDGSNFTLKIRSTKLEDSAMYFCASSERTGPSYEQYFGPGTRLTVT.

This clonotype was counted between two and nine times. The gene calls are TRBV6-5 and TRBJ1-5, with TRBD1 as a possible D gene (5 bases). The CDR3 is 15 residues long. Trimming shortened V by 0 bases and J by 1 base, and 7 bases separated the two germline ends. Per the germline V gene, CDR1 is MNHEY and CDR2 is SVGAGI. DNA of the CDR3: TGTGCCAGCAGTTACTCGAGACAGAGCAATCAGCCCCAGCATTTT. The encoded protein is CASSYSRQSNQPQHF.

The chain combines TRBV10-3 with TRBJ2-2; D not certain. V was trimmed by 8 bases and J by 2 bases, leaving 9 bases between them. CDR1 and CDR2 (germline): ENHRY, SYGVKD. The CDR3 sequence is 13 residues long. The CDR3 region is CAILGANTGELFF. Here the CDR3 DNA reads TGTGCCATCTTAGGTGCTAACACCGGGGAGCTGTTTTTT.

This clonotype was picked up one time. The CDR3 sequence is CSAEGALIDTQYF. In DNA form, the CDR3 reads TGCAGCGCCGAAGGGGCACTTATTGATACGCAGTATTTT. V usage is TRBV29-1 and J usage is TRBJ2-3; a weak D match, TRBD1 (5 bases). The CDR3 has 13 amino acids. Per germline, CDR1 SQVTM and CDR2 ANQGSEA. Trimming took 7 bases from V and 6 from J, leaving 17 bases between them.

This clonotype was counted many times. This chain joins TRBV7-9 and TRBJ2-3; the D gene is possibly TRBD1 (5 bases). The CDR3 spans 14 residues. V lost 4 bases and J 2 bases, leaving 10 bases between the germline ends. CDR1 and CDR2 (germline): SEHNR, FQNEAQ (reference sequence). CDR3 sequence: CASSSQVSTDTQYF. The DNA of the CDR3 is TGTGCCAGCAGCTCACAGGTTTCCACAGATACGCAGTATTTT.

Only a few counts were recorded for this clonotype. J is TRBJ2-7 and V is TRBV29-1; D unresolved. The CDR3 extends over 11 amino acids. Deletions cut 4 bases from V and 5 bases from J, with 9 bases between. The germline V gene encodes CDR1 SQVTM and CDR2 ANQGSEA. In nucleotides, the CDR3 is TGCAGCGTTGCAGGTCCGGACGAGCAGTACTTC. Protein sequence: CSVAGPDEQYF.

This clonotype came up a few times. The rearrangement joins TRBV6-6 to TRBJ2-3; D ambiguous. CDR3 length: 15 residues. CDR1 is MNHNY, CDR2 SVGAGI, per germline (reference sequence). The V and J ends lost 2 bases and 0 bases respectively, with 9 bases between them. The CDR3 nucleotides read TGTGCCAGCAGTTACGGCTCGACTAGCACAGATACGCAGTATTTT. As protein: CASSYGSTSTDTQYF.

This clonotype was detected only a few times. The rearrangement uses TRBV7-9 and TRBJ2-2; TRBD1 aligns across 8 bases. CDR3 length: 15 amino acids. Germline CDR1 reads SEHNR; CDR2 reads FQNEAQ (reference sequence). Trimming removed 7 bases from V and 4 bases from J; junction bases left unmatched: 8. CDR3 in DNA: TGTGCCAGCACCCCACAGGGGGGTTTCACCGGGGAGCTGTTTTTT. Amino acids: CASTPQGGFTGELFF.